Sequencing of this T cell receptor (beta chain) was carried out in a study of blood T cells in healthy people across ages. Whole-study findings and limits: Estimates of total diversity, which came from one million sequenced T cells, were considered to be underestimates.

Total RNA extraction produced at least 6 micrograms (per sample) for the study. The germline V gene encodes CDR1 LGHNA and CDR2 YSLEER. CDR3 length: 15 amino acids. Unmatched junction bases numbered 7, after V lost 3 bases and J lost 8 bases. In the case of this clonotype: Its target is unknown.

Combining a sample-barcoded 5' primer with a J-beta primer mix, a second PCR ran for about 7 to 11 cycles. TCRdb re-called the 5' RACE reads with MiXCR, one entry per CDR3 protein. Of hundreds of thousands of distinct CDR3 sequences listed, around 25% are singletons. These data were likewise used in another study, on T cells of mothers and their children. This second study says: The TCR beta CDR3 read count exceeded 10 million for each mother and was some 2.7 million for each child.

Material for sequencing was blood. This TCR came from a boy aged 5-17 years in good health. The chain combines TRBV4-3 with TRBJ2-1; TRBD2 matches 10 bases. CDR3 sequence (DNA): TGCGCCAGCAGCCAGGAGCGGGGGGGCTGGTATGAGCAGTTCTTC. This gives the protein CASSQERGGWYEQFF.